This T cell receptor beta chain stems from a study of sequential checkpoint blockade in melanoma. Background on the study: Patients were randomized 1:1 to nivolumab-then-ipilimumab or ipilimumab-then-nivolumab first-line. Maintenance nivolumab came after either treatment sequence.

Generated by immunoSEQ multiplex PCR, the TCRdb table keeps only in-frame clones and is missing some. The sample lists around 30,000 clones, more than 70% seen once, with about 17% in the top ten. Treatment denoted: randomized to nivolumab then ipilimumab (arm A) or the reverse (arm B). DNA-damaging chemotherapy had not been given to any patient beforehand. Sorted cells were live CD3+CD8+, lacking CD19 and CD56, from PBMCs. This CDR3 contains 16 residues. With V trimmed by 1 base and J by 6 bases, 7 bases remained unmatched. Germline V gene data show CDR1 as MNHNS and CDR2 as SASEGT. The sample consisted of CD8+ T cells sorted from blood (inferred from file names), taken from a patient given nivolumab and ipilimumab in sequence. The clonotype comes from a human donor with melanoma. This chain links TRBV6-1 with TRBJ1-5, with 9 bases fitting TRBD1. The DNA for the CDR3 is TGTGCCAGCAGTGAAGAGGGACAGGGATGGGGTCAGCCCCAGCATTTT. It is translated as CASSEEGQGWGQPQHF.